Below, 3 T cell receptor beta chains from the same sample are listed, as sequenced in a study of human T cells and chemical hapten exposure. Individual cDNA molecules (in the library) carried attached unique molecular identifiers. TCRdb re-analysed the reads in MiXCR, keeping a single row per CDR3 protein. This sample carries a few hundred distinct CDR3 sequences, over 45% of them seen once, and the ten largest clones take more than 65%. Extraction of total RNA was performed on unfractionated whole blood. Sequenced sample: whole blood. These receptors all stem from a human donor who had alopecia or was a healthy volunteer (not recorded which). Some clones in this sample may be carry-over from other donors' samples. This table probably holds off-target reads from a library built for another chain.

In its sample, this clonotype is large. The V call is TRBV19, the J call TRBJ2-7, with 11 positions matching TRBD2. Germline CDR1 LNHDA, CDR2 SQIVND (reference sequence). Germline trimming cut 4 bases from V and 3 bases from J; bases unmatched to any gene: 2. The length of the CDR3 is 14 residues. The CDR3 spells CASSTGTSGYEQYF. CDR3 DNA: TGTGCCAGTAGTACCGGGACTAGCGGCTACGAGCAGTACTTC. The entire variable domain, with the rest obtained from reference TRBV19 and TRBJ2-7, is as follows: DGGITQSPKYLFRKEGQNVTLSCEQNLNHDAMYWYRQDPGQGLRLIYYSQIVNDFQKGDIAEGYSVSREKKESFPLTVTSAQKNPTAFYLCASSTGTSGYEQYFGPGTRLTVT.

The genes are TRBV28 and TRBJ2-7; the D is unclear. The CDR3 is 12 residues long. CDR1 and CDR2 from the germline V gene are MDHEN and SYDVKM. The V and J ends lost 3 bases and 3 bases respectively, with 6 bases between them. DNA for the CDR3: TGTGCCAGCAGTTTCGGTAACTACGAGCAGTACTTC. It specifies CASSFGNYEQYF.

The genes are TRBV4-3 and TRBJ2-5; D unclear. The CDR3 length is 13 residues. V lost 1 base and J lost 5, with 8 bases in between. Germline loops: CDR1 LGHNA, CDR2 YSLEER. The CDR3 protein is CASSQGPSETQYF. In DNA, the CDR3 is TGCGCCAGCAGCCAAGGGCCTTCGGAGACCCAGTACTTC.